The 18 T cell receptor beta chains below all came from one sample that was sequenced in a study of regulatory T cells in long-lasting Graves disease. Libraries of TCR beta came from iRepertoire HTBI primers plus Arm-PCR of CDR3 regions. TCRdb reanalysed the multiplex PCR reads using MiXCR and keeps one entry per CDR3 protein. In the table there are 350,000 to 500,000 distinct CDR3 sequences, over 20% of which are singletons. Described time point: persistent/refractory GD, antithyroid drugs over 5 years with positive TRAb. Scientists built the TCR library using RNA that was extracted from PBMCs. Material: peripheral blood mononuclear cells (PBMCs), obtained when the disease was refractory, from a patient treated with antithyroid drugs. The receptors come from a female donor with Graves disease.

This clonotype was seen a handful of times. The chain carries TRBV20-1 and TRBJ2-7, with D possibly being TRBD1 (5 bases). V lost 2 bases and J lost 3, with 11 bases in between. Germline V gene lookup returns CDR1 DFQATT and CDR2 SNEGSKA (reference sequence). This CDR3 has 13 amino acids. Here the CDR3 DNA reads TGCAGTGCTAGACCCGGACACCGCTACGAGCAGTACTTC. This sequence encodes CSARPGHRYEQYF.

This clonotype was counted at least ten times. In DNA form, the CDR3 reads TGTGCCAGCAGAGTAGGGGGCTCAGATGGCTACACCTTC. Its protein product is CASRVGGSDGYTF. This chain joins TRBV28 and TRBJ1-2, with 7 bases aligning to TRBD1. This CDR3 comprises 13 residues. The J segment lost 6 bases and the V segment lost 6 bases, leaving 7 bases of the junction unmatched. The germline gives CDR1 MDHEN, CDR2 SYDVKM.

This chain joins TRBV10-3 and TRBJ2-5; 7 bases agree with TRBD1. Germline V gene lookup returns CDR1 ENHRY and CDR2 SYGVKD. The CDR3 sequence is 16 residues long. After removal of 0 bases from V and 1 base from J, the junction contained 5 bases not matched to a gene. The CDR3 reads CAISESEGAGQETQYF. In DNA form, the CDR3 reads TGTGCCATCAGTGAGTCAGAGGGGGCTGGCCAAGAGACCCAGTACTTC.

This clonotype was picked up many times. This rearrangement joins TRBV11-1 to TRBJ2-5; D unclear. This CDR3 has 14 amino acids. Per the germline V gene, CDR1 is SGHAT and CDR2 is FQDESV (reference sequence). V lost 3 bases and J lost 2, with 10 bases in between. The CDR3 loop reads CASSFGTNQETQYF. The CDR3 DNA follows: TGTGCCAGCAGCTTCGGAACGAATCAAGAGACCCAGTACTTC.

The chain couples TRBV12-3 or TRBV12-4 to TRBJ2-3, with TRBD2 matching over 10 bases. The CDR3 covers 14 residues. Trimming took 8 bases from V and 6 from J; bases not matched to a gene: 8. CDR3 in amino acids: CASGINSGGDTQYF. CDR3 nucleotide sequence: TGTGCCAGCGGGATCAATAGCGGGGGGGATACGCAGTATTTT.

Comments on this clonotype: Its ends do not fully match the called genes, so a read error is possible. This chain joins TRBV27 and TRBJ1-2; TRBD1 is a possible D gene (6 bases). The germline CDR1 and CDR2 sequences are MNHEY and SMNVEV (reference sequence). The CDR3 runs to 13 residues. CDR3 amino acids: CASSLQGLNGYTF. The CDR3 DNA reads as TGTGCTAGCAGTTTACAGGGACTAAATGGCTACACCTTC.

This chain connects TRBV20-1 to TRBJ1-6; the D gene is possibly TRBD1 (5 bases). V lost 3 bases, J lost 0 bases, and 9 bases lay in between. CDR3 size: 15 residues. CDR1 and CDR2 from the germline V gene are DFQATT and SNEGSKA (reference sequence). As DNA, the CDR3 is TGCAGTGCTAGGGGGGTTGGCTCCTATAATTCACCCCTCCACTTT. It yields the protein CSARGVGSYNSPLHF.

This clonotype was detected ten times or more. The CDR3 region is CASSLAGLAWDEQYF. CDR3 coding DNA: TGTGCCAGCAGCTTAGCTGGGCTAGCGTGGGACGAGCAGTACTTC. The chain employs TRBV7-9 and TRBJ2-7, with D perhaps matching TRBD2 (6 bases). Trimming shortened V by 0 bases and J by 5 bases, and 14 bases separated the two germline ends. Germline V gene sequence: CDR1 SEHNR, CDR2 FQNEAQ (reference sequence). CDR3 length: 15 residues.

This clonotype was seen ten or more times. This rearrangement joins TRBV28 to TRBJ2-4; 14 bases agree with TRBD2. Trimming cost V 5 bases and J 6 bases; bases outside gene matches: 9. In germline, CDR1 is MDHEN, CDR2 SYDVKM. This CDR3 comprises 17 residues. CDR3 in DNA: TGTGCCAGCAGTCTCTCGACTAGCGGGAGGGTCGGAAACATTCAGTACTTC. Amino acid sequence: CASSLSTSGRVGNIQYF.

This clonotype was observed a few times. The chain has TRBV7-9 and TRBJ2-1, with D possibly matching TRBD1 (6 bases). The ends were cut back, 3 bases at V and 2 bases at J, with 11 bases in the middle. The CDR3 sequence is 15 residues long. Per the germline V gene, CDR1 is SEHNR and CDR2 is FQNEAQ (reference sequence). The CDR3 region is CASSLLGTPYNEQFF. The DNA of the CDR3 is TGTGCCAGCAGCTTGTTAGGGACACCCTACAATGAGCAGTTCTTC. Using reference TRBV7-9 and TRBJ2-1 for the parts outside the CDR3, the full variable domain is DTGVSQNPRHKITKRGQNVTFRCDPISEHNRLYWYRQTLGQGPEFLTYFQNEAQLEKSRLLSDRFSAERPKGSFSTLEIQRTEQGDSAMYLCASSLLGTPYNEQFFGPGTRLTVL.

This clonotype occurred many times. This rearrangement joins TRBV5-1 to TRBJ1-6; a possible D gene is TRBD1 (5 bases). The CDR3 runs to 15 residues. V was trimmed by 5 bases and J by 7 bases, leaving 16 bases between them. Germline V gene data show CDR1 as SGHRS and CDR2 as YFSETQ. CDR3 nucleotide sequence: TGCGCCAGCAGACCTATGGACAAGATCAATTCACCCCTCCACTTT. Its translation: CASRPMDKINSPLHF. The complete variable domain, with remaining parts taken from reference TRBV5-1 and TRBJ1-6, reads KAGVTQTPRYLIKTRGQQVTLSCSPISGHRSVSWYQQTPGQGLQFLFEYFSETQRNKGNFPGRFSGRQFSNSRSEMNVSTLELGDSALYLCASRPMDKINSPLHFGNGTRLTVT.

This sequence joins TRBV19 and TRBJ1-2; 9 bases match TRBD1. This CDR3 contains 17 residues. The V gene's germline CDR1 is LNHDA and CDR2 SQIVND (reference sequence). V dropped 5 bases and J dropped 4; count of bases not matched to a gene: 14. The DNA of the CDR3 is TGTGCCAGTAGTTCGACCCGGGGACAGGGTTACGGCTATGGCTACACCTTC. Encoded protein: CASSSTRGQGYGYGYTF.

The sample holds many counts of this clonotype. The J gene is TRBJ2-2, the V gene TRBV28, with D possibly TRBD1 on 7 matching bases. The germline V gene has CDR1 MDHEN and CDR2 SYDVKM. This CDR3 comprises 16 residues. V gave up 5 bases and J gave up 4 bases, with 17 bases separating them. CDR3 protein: CASSQIQGGRTGELFF. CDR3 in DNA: TGTGCCAGCAGTCAGATTCAGGGGGGACGCACCGGGGAGCTGTTTTTT.

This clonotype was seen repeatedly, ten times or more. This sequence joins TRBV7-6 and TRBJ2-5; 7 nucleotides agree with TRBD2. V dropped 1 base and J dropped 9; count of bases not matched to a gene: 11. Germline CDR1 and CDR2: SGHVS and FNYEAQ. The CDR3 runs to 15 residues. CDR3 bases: TGTGCCAGCAGCTTAGTGGCGGGAGCACCCGAGGCCCAGTACTTC. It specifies CASSLVAGAPEAQYF.

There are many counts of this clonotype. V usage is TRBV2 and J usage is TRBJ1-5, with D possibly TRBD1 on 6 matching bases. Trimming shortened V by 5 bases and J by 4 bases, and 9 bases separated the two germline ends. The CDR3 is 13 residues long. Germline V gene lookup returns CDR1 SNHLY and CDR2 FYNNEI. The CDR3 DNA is TGTGCCAGCAGTACAGGGTCAAATCAGCCCCAGCATTTT. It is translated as CASSTGSNQPQHF.

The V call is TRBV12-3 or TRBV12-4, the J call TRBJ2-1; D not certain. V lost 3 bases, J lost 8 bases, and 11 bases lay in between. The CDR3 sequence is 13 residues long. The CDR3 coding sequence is TGTGCCAGCAGTTTTACCAGCGCCGATGAGCAGTTCTTC. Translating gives CASSFTSADEQFF.

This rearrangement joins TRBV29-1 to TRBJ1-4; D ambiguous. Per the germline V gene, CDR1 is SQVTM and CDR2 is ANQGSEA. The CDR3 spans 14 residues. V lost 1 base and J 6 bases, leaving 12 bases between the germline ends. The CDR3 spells CSVEVSVPYEKLFF. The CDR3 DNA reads TGCAGCGTTGAAGTGTCAGTCCCTTATGAAAAACTGTTTTTT.

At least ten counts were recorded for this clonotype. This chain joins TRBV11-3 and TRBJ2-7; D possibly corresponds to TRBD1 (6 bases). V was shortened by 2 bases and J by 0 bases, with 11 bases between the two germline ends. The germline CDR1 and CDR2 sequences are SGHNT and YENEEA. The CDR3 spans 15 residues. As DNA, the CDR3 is TGTGCCAGCAGCTTAAGGGGGACGGACTCCTACGAGCAGTACTTC. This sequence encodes CASSLRGTDSYEQYF.